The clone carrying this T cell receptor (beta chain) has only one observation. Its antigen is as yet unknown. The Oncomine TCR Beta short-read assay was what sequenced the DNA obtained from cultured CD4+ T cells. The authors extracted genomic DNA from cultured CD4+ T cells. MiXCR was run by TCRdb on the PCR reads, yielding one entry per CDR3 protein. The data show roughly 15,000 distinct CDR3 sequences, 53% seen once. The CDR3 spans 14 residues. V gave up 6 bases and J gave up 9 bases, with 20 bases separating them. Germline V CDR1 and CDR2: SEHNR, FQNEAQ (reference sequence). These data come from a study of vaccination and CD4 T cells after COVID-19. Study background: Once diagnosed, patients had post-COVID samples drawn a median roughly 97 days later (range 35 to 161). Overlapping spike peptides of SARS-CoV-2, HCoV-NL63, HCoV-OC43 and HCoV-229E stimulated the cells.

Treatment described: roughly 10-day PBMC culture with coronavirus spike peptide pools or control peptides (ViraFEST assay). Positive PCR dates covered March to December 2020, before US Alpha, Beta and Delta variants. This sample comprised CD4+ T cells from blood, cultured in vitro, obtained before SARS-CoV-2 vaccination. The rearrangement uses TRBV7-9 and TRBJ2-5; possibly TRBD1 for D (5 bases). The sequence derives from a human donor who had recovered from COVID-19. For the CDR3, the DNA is TGTGCCAGCAGTTTTAGATCCCAGGACAATGCCCAGTACTTC. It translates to CASSFRSQDNAQYF.